The clone carrying this T cell receptor beta chain was observed a few times. CDR1 GTSNPN and CDR2 SVGIG come from the germline V gene (reference sequence). V dropped 3 bases and J dropped 5 bases, with 10 bases sitting between them. The CDR3 runs 12 residues. Here immunoSEQ multiplex PCR was the method, and the copy in TCRdb shows in-frame clones only, minus some. The sample yields about 110,000 clones, roughly 92% seen once. These data belong to a study of siplizumab effects on memory and regulatory T cells. The genes are TRBV30 and TRBJ1-1; TRBD1 is a possible D gene (6 bases). The sample was CD4+ T cells sorted from blood. This receptor was taken from a human donor in good health. The CDR3 bases are TGTGCCTGGAGGGGGGCCTTTACTGAAGCTTTCTTT. Its translation is CAWRGAFTEAFF. Supplemented by reference TRBV30 and TRBJ1-1, the full variable domain reads SQTIHQWPATLVQPVGSPLSLECTVEGTSNPNLYWYRQAAGRGLQLLFYSVGIGQISSEVPQNLSASRPQDRQFILSSKKLLLSDSGFYLCAWRGAFTEAFFGQGTRLTVV.